A selection of T cell receptor beta chains follows, all from one sample in a study of cytomegalovirus exposure and HLA in healthy donors. TCRdb keeps only in-frame clones here, not all; method: immunoSEQ multiplex PCR. The sample yields more than 150,000 clones, 76% seen once. Sequenced: PBMCs. The receptors derive from a young man in good health and CMV-seronegative. CDR3s include the opening cysteine and the closing phenylalanine or tryptophan.

v_call	j_call	cdr3_aa
TRBV5-1	TRBJ1-2	CASSYQGLDGYTF
TRBV7-3	TRBJ2-3	CASSSSASGNFDTQYF
TRBV5-6	TRBJ1-5	CASSLSEGQGPWGAQHF
TRBV7-2	TRBJ1-6	CASSRFWSDNSPLHF
TRBV7-9	TRBJ1-2	CASSTWTGGYTF
TRBV5-1	TRBJ2-2	CASSTYPTGELFF
TRBV23-1	TRBJ2-2	CASSPPRAGRWGELFF
TRBV4-2	TRBJ2-3	CASSQQGVVDTQYF
TRBV11-2	TRBJ2-7	CASSLTSGGAGEQYF
TRBV28	TRBJ2-2	CAGRTGNTGELFF
TRBV5-6	TRBJ2-2	CASSLDRTGELFF
TRBV7-9	TRBJ2-7	CASSPVRDRGYEQYF
TRBV19	TRBJ1-1	CASRTTGIPQRNTEAFF
TRBV15	TRBJ1-2	CATSRARTGRGYGYTF
TRBV5-1	TRBJ2-1	CASSPTSQARKDEQFF
TRBV30	TRBJ1-2	CAWSTGVGYTF
TRBV5-5	TRBJ1-2	CASSPGTGDGYTF
TRBV6-4	TRBJ2-3	CASSELAGVDTQYF
TRBV10-3	TRBJ2-3	CAISESGGGRVTDTQYF
TRBV6-5	TRBJ1-5	CASSYSLSYSNQPQHF
TRBV5-4	TRBJ2-3	CASSSATSGPPADTQYF
TRBV5-5	TRBJ1-6	CASSTIGQSYNSPLHF
TRBV5-1	TRBJ2-1	CANSPMTSPNSYNEQFF